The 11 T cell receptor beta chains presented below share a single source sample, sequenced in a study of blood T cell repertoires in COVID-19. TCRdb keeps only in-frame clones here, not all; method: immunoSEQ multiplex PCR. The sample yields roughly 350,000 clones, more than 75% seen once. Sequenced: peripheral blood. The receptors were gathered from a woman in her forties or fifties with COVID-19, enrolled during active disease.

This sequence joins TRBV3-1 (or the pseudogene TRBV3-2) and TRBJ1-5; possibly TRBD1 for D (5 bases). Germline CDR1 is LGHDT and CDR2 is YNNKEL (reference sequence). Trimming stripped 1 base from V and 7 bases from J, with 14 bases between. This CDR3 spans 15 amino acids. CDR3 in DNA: TGTGCCAGCAGCCAAGGGGACTTACCCAACCAGCCCCAGCATTTT. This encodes CASSQGDLPNQPQHF.

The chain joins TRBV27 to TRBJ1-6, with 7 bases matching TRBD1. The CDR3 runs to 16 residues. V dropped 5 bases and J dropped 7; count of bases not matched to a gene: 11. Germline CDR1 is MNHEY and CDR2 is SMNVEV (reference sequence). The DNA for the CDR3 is TGTGCCAGCAGTCCCCGGACAGGTTATAGGAATTCACCCCTCCACTTT. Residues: CASSPRTGYRNSPLHF.

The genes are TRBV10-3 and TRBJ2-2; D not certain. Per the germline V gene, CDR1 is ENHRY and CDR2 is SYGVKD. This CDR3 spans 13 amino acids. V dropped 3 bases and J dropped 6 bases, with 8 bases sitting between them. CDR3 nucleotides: TGTGCCATCAGTGACGTAATAGCCGGGGAGCTGTTTTTT. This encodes CAISDVIAGELFF.

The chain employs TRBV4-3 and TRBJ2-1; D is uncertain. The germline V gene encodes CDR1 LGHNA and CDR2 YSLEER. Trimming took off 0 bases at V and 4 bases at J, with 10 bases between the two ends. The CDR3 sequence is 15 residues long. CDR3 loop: CASSQDSDRYNEQFF. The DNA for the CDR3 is TGCGCCAGCAGCCAAGATAGTGATCGGTACAATGAGCAGTTCTTC.

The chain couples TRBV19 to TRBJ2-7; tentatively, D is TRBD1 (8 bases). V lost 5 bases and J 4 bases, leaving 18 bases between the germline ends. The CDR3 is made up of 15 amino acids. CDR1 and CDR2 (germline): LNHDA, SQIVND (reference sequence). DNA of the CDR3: TGTGCCAGTAGTCCCCAGGGGGCTAGCGGATACGAGCAGTACTTC. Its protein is CASSPQGASGYEQYF.

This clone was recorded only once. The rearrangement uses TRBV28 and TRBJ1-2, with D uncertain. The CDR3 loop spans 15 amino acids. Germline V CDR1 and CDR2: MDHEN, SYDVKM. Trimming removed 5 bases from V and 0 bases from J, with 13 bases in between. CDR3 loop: CASSLVAGSNYGYTF. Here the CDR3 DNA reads TGTGCCAGCAGTCTAGTGGCGGGCTCTAACTATGGCTACACCTTC.

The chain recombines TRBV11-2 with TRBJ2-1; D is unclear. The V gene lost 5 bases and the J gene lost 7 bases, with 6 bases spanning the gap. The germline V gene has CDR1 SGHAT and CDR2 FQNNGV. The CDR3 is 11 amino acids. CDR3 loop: CASSLPNEQFF. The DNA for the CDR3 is TGTGCCAGCAGCCTCCCGAATGAGCAGTTCTTC.

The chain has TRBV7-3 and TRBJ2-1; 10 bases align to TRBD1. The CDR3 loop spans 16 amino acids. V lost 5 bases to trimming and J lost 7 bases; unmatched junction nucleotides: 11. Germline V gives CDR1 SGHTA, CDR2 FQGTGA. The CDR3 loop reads CASSPFGTGVKNEQFF. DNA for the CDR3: TGTGCCAGCAGCCCGTTCGGGACAGGGGTCAAAAATGAGCAGTTCTTC.

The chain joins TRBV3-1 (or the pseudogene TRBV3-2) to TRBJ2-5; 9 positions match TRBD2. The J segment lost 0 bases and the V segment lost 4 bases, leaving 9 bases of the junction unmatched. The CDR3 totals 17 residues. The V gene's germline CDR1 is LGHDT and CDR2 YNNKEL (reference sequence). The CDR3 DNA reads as TGTGCCAGCAGCCGCTGGACTAGCGACAGGTACCAAGAGACCCAGTACTTC. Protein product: CASSRWTSDRYQETQYF.

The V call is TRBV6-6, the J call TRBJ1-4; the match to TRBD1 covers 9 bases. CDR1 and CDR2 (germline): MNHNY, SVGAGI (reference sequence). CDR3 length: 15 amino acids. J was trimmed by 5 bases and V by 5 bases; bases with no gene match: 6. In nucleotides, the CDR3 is TGTGCCAGCAGTACAGGGGGCGCGGGGAATGAAAAACTGTTTTTT. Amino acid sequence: CASSTGGAGNEKLFF.

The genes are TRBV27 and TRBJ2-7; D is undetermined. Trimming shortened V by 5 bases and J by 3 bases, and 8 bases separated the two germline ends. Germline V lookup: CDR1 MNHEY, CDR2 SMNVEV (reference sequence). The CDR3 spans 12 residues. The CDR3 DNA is TGTGCCAGCAGTCCATCCTACTACGAGCAGTACTTC. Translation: CASSPSYYEQYF.